A single T cell receptor beta chain is shown here with its context. The antigen remains unidentified. Germline values: CDR1 SGHDN, CDR2 FVKESK. Trimming removed 5 bases from V and 6 bases from J; junction bases left unmatched: 12. The CDR3 consists of 16 residues. TCRdb keeps only in-frame clones here, not all; method: immunoSEQ multiplex PCR. The sample shows about 270,000 clones, around 93% of them seen only once. This entry comes from a study of T cell responses to AZD1222 COVID-19 vaccine. Whole-study results and caveats: Repertoires were obtained solely post-peak T cell response. Nearly half of spike-specific TCRs reportedly go after variant regions that carry no mutations. Spike-specific TCR breadth and depth grew following two AZD1222 doses.

Pooling covered second doses at about 4 or about 12 weeks. The chain is built from TRBV14 and TRBJ2-7, with TRBD2 matching 11 bases. The material was peripheral blood, obtained 28 days after the second AZD1222 dose. This TCR came from an adult who received the AZD1222 COVID-19 vaccine. The DNA of the CDR3 is TGTGCCAGCAGCAACTTAGCGGGAGGGCCTCGTGGCGAGCAGTACTTC. The encoded protein is CASSNLAGGPRGEQYF.